The 25 T cell receptor beta chains presented below share a single source sample, sequenced in a study of shared clonotypes between healthy human individuals. TCRdb's copy holds only in-frame clones and misses some; the assay was immunoSEQ multiplex PCR. This sample has more than 2 million clones, with 85% to 95% found just once. What was sequenced was naive CD4+ T cells sorted from blood. The subset was: CD45RA+ positively selected. All receptors derive from a man between 18 and 29 years old in good health.

Concerning this clone: The junction departs from germline at one end; a sequencing error may be responsible. Different DNA sequences within this sample yield the same CDR3. The genes are TRBV4-1 and TRBJ2-2; D is perhaps TRBD1 or TRBD2 (5 bases each). The CDR3 covers 15 residues. Germline loops: CDR1 MGHRA, CDR2 YSYEKL. CDR3 nucleotides: TGCGCCAGCAGACCTGGAGAGGGGCTAAACGGGGAGCTGTTTTTC. It specifies CASRPGEGLNGELFF.

The chain links TRBV5-1 to TRBJ2-2; 7 nucleotides agree with TRBD1. The V segment lost 3 bases and the J segment 7 bases; nucleotides outside the gene matches: 12. The germline gives CDR1 SGHRS, CDR2 YFSETQ. This CDR3 has 16 residues. CDR3 DNA: TGCGCCAGCAGCTCAAACCCGACAGGGTGGGACGGGGAGCTGTTTTTT. Protein product: CASSSNPTGWDGELFF.

This chain uses TRBV30 with TRBJ2-2, with a weak D call TRBD1 (5 bases). V lost 0 bases, J lost 4 bases, and 12 bases lay in between. CDR1 and CDR2 from the germline V gene are GTSNPN and SVGIG (reference sequence). The CDR3 runs to 15 residues. The CDR3 here is CAWSVLSGFTGELFF. The CDR3, as DNA: TGTGCCTGGAGTGTACTTTCAGGGTTCACCGGGGAGCTGTTTTTT.

The chain recombines TRBV11-2 with TRBJ2-2; tentative D call: TRBD2 (5 bases). Trimming took 6 bases from V and 7 from J, leaving 6 bases between them. This CDR3 region has 11 residues. CDR1 and CDR2 (germline): SGHAT, FQNNGV. The CDR3 DNA reads as TGTGCCAGCAGACTAGGCGGGGAGCTGTTTTTT. Translated: CASRLGGELFF.

This clone has a single count. CDR3 DNA sequence: TGTGCCAGCAGCCGTAGAGGTCTTGCTTACAATGAGCAGTTCTTC. The encoded protein is CASSRRGLAYNEQFF. The genes are TRBV5-6 and TRBJ2-1; D uncertain. CDR3 size: 15 residues. CDR1 is SGHDT and CDR2 is YYEEEE in the germline V gene. The V end lost 4 bases, the J end lost 4 bases, and 15 bases lay between the germline ends. Using reference TRBV5-6 and TRBJ2-1 for the parts outside the CDR3, the full variable domain is DAGVTQSPTHLIKTRGQQVTLRCSPKSGHDTVSWYQQALGQGPQFIFQYYEEEERQRGNFPDRFSGHQFPNYSSELNVNALLLGDSALYLCASSRRGLAYNEQFFGPGTRLTVL.

This sequence joins TRBV10-3 and TRBJ2-3; D is possibly TRBD1 (7 bases). Trimming cost V 10 bases and J 4 bases, with 21 bases left between them. The CDR3 covers 15 residues. Germline V gene lookup returns CDR1 ENHRY and CDR2 SYGVKD. CDR3 loop: CATYSGQAFPDTQYF. CDR3 DNA sequence: TGTGCCACCTATAGCGGACAGGCCTTCCCAGATACGCAGTATTTT.

In this sample, this clone turned up once. This chain uses TRBV2 with TRBJ1-1; D gene unclear. CDR1 is SNHLY and CDR2 is FYNNEI in the germline V gene. V was cut by 3 bases and J by 4 bases, with 15 bases left in between. The CDR3 sequence is 15 residues long. The CDR3 DNA follows: TGTGCCAGCAGTGAGGACTGGCTCTGGGGCACTGAAGCTTTCTTT. Translating it yields CASSEDWLWGTEAFF.

The chain employs TRBV5-6 and TRBJ1-5; the match to TRBD1 covers 8 bases. With 6 bases clipped from V and 5 bases from J, the junction kept 10 bases outside the gene matches. Looked up from germline, CDR1 is SGHDT and CDR2 is YYEEEE. The CDR3 has 15 amino acids. The CDR3, as DNA: TGTGCCAGCAACGCATGGGACAGGACGTATCAGCCCCAGCATTTT. Translating gives CASNAWDRTYQPQHF.

Note on this clone: The junction departs from germline at one end; a sequencing error may be responsible. V is TRBV7-7 and J is TRBJ2-1, with 8 bases fitting TRBD2. Germline lookup yields CDR1 SSHAT and CDR2 FNYEAQ (reference sequence). The CDR3 length is 12 residues. The CDR3 coding sequence is TGTGCTAGCAGCCTCGGGGGGGATGAGCAGTTCTTC. It codes for CASSLGGDEQFF. Combining the CDR3 with reference TRBV7-7 and TRBJ2-1 gives the whole variable domain GAGVSQSPRYKVTKRGQDVTLRCDPISSHATLYWYQQALGQGPEFLTYFNYEAQPDKSGLPSDRFSAERPEGSISTLTIQRTEQRDSAMYRCASSLGGDEQFFGPGTRLTVL.

The genes are TRBV30 and TRBJ2-7, with D unresolved. In germline, CDR1 is GTSNPN, CDR2 SVGIG (reference sequence). The CDR3 runs 11 residues. Trimming shortened V by 0 bases and J by 5 bases, and 5 bases separated the two germline ends. CDR3 DNA sequence: TGTGCCTGGAGTGTAGCCGACGAGCAGTACTTC. Its translation: CAWSVADEQYF.

The count of this clone is one. The rearrangement joins TRBV6-5 to TRBJ1-2, with D uncertain. This CDR3 has 14 amino acids. Germline CDR1 reads MNHEY; CDR2 reads SVGAGI. V was cut by 6 bases and J by 7 bases, with 18 bases left in between. DNA for the CDR3: TGTGCCAGCAGCCCCAGGCCAGGCCAAGGTGGCTACACCTTC. It translates to CASSPRPGQGGYTF.

The V gene is TRBV5-8, the J gene TRBJ2-3; D gene uncertain. From germline, CDR1 is SGHTS and CDR2 YDEGEE. This CDR3 has 13 amino acids. The V end was cut by 1 base, the J end by 8 bases, with 11 bases between. CDR3 in amino acids: CASSLSRQRTQYF. In DNA, the CDR3 is TGTGCCAGCAGCTTGTCCAGGCAGCGTACGCAGTATTTT.

The chain uses TRBV5-1 and TRBJ2-3; D remains ambiguous. The V and J ends lost 1 base and 2 bases respectively, with 8 bases between them. The CDR3 totals 14 residues. The germline gives CDR1 SGHRS, CDR2 YFSETQ. CDR3 amino acids: CASSLHGNTDTQYF. Written as DNA, the CDR3 is TGCGCCAGCAGCTTGCATGGGAACACAGATACGCAGTATTTT. Full variable domain (missing parts from reference TRBV5-1 and TRBJ2-3): KAGVTQTPRYLIKTRGQQVTLSCSPISGHRSVSWYQQTPGQGLQFLFEYFSETQRNKGNFPGRFSGRQFSNSRSEMNVSTLELGDSALYLCASSLHGNTDTQYFGPGTRLTVL.

Of note for this clone: This sample also contains other DNA sequences that code for the same CDR3. The chain combines TRBV30 with TRBJ2-6; no clear D gene. This CDR3 has 15 amino acids. The germline V and J ends were trimmed by 0 bases and 2 bases, with 8 bases remaining between them. The germline CDR1 and CDR2 sequences are GTSNPN and SVGIG (reference sequence). In nucleotides, the CDR3 is TGTGCCTGGAGTGTACGCGGAGCTGGGGCCAACGTCCTGACTTTC. Protein sequence: CAWSVRGAGANVLTF.

This sequence joins TRBV7-9 and TRBJ2-7; 7 bases agree with TRBD1. V shed 5 bases and J 2 bases; nucleotides not matched to a gene: 6. CDR1 and CDR2 from the germline V gene are SEHNR and FQNEAQ (reference sequence). The CDR3 has 14 amino acids. In DNA, the CDR3 is TGTGCCAGCAGCCCCGGACAGGAAGCCTACGAGCAGTACTTC. Encoded protein: CASSPGQEAYEQYF.

A note on this clone: A much more abundant neighbour one base away suggests this may be a read error. This rearrangement joins TRBV30 to TRBJ1-1, with D possibly matching TRBD1 (6 bases). The CDR3 spans 17 residues. The germline gives CDR1 GTSNPN, CDR2 SVGIG (reference sequence). In nucleotides, the CDR3 is TGTGTCTGGAGAAGAGATAAGGGGGTAGGGTTCCCCACTGAAGCTTTCTTT. Translating it yields CVWRRDKGVGFPTEAFF. Looking up the rest from reference TRBV30 and TRBJ1-1 gives the full variable domain: SQTIHQWPATLVQPVGSPLSLECTVEGTSNPNLYWYRQAAGRGLQLLFYSVGIGQISSEVPQNLSASRPQDRQFILSSKKLLLSDSGFYLCVWRRDKGVGFPTEAFFGQGTRLTVV.

The rearrangement joins TRBV5-1 to TRBJ1-6; D not certain. The germline CDR1 and CDR2 sequences are SGHRS and YFSETQ. V was clipped by 5 bases and J by 0 bases, with 12 bases between them. The CDR3 is 16 amino acids. The CDR3 DNA follows: TGCGCCAGCAGTAGCTCCCCCAACTCCTATAATTCACCCCTCCACTTT. Protein: CASSSSPNSYNSPLHF.

The CDR3 region has the DNA TGTGCCAGCTCACCGTCCGAAGTCGGGGAGCTGTTTTTT. This translates into CASSPSEVGELFF. The gene calls are TRBV18 and TRBJ2-2; no reliable D call. Per the germline V gene, CDR1 is KGHSH and CDR2 is LQKENI. This CDR3 region has 13 residues. Trimming shortened V by 3 bases and J by 7 bases, and 9 bases separated the two germline ends.

The V and J genes are TRBV5-1 and TRBJ2-1; TRBD2 aligns across 10 bases. Germline V gene lookup returns CDR1 SGHRS and CDR2 YFSETQ. This CDR3 has 16 residues. V shed 3 bases, J shed 4 bases, and the junction held 7 bases outside the gene matches. Here the CDR3 DNA reads TGCGCCAGCAGCTCTACCAAAGCGGGAGGGTACAATGAGCAGTTCTTC. Encoded protein: CASSSTKAGGYNEQFF.

This clone was found a few times. Other DNA sequences within the sample encode an identical CDR3. The chain is built from TRBV5-4 and TRBJ2-5; no reliable D call. V lost 0 bases and J 1 base, leaving 1 base between the germline ends. The CDR3 spans 12 residues. Germline V gene data show CDR1 as SGHNT and CDR2 as YYREEE (reference sequence). Here the CDR3 DNA reads TGTGCCAGCAGCTTGGCCCAAGAGACCCAGTACTTC. It encodes CASSLAQETQYF.

The chain carries TRBV5-6 and TRBJ2-3; 7 positions agree with TRBD1. Germline values: CDR1 SGHDT, CDR2 YYEEEE. The J segment lost 6 bases and the V segment lost 2 bases, leaving 9 bases of the junction unmatched. This CDR3 region has 15 residues. The CDR3 region has the DNA TGTGCCAGCAGCTTCAGGGGGTCCGGCCCCGATACGCAGTATTTT. The encoded protein is CASSFRGSGPDTQYF.

This clone was observed once. The gene calls are TRBV30 and TRBJ1-5; 8 bases are shared with TRBD1. This CDR3 region has 14 residues. V shed 5 bases, J shed 12 bases, and the junction held 15 bases outside the gene matches. Germline CDR1 and CDR2: GTSNPN and SVGIG (reference sequence). In DNA form, the CDR3 reads TGTGCCTGGTCTTCACAGGGGGTCCTTCGCAACCAGCATTTT. Its translation is CAWSSQGVLRNQHF.

The genes are TRBV7-2 and TRBJ2-2, with a possible D match to TRBD1 (5 bases). Per the germline V gene, CDR1 is SGHTA and CDR2 is FQGNSA. The CDR3 length is 14 residues. With 5 bases removed from V and 1 base from J, the gap between germline ends came to 8 bases. The CDR3 spells CASSRGQNTGELFF. The CDR3 bases are TGTGCCAGCAGCCGAGGACAGAACACCGGGGAGCTGTTTTTT.

The chain joins TRBV30 to TRBJ2-1; D uncertain. V was trimmed by 0 bases and J by 5 bases, leaving 14 bases between them. Germline V lookup: CDR1 GTSNPN, CDR2 SVGIG (reference sequence). The CDR3 is 15 residues long. The CDR3 sequence is CAWSVPTERHNEQFF. For the CDR3, the DNA is TGTGCCTGGAGTGTACCCACCGAACGCCACAATGAGCAGTTCTTC.

The chain employs TRBV11-2 and TRBJ1-3, with D unresolved. Germline assignment: CDR1 SGHAT and CDR2 FQNNGV. The V end was cut by 0 bases, the J end by 4 bases, with 10 bases between. The CDR3 totals 15 residues. CDR3 DNA sequence: TGTGCCAGCAGCTTAGATTGGGTGGACGGAAACACCATATATTTT. It translates to CASSLDWVDGNTIYF.